This T cell receptor beta chain emerged from a study of blood T cell dynamics during melanoma immunotherapy. Across the whole study: Patients with metastatic melanoma got pembrolizumab or nivolumab-ipilimumab as first-line care.

Sample time point: pre-treatment baseline. At 12 weeks after first infusion, RECIST 1.1 defined response for most patients. No patient had earlier systemic cancer treatment, concurrent immunosuppressants, or another active cancer. Germline V CDR1 and CDR2: SGHNT, YYREEE (reference sequence). Trimming took 4 bases from V and 5 from J, leaving 16 bases between them. The CDR3 runs to 15 residues. Only in-frame clones appear in the TCRdb table, and some are missing; sequencing was by immunoSEQ multiplex PCR. The table lists around 10,000 clones, roughly 85% of them singletons. The source of this sequence is a human donor with melanoma. Material: blood, obtained from a patient treated with checkpoint blockade. The rearrangement links TRBV5-4 to TRBJ2-4; D perhaps matches TRBD2 (6 bases). The CDR3 region is CASSGRGTDENIQYF. Written as DNA, the CDR3 is TGTGCCAGCAGCGGCCGCGGGACGGATGAAAACATTCAGTACTTC. Looking up the rest from reference TRBV5-4 and TRBJ2-4 gives the full variable domain: ETGVTQSPTHLIKTRGQQVTLRCSSQSGHNTVSWYQQALGQGPQFIFQYYREEENGRGNFPPRFSGLQFPNYSSELNVNALELDDSALYLCASSGRGTDENIQYFGAGTRLSVL.